This T cell receptor beta chain is drawn from a study of T cell responses to AZD1222 COVID-19 vaccine. Findings and caveats of the study: Repertoire sampling happened only post peak T cell response. Increased Spike-specific TCR breadth and depth were observed after two AZD1222 doses. Unmutated variant regions are reportedly targeted by nearly half of spike-specific TCRs.

The assay was immunoSEQ multiplex PCR, and TCRdb's table has in-frame clones only and misses some. Of over 150,000 clones in the sample, around 90% were seen once. CDR1 is SGHVS and CDR2 is FNYEAQ in the germline V gene. This CDR3 contains 13 residues. V lost 2 bases and J 10 bases, leaving 12 bases between the germline ends. Comments on this clone: Its antigen is undetermined.

The sequenced sample was peripheral blood, obtained on day 0 of AZD1222 vaccination. This TCR derives from an adult in good health. The chain joins TRBV7-6 to TRBJ2-1; perhaps TRBD2 as D (5 bases). DNA of the CDR3: TGTGCCAGCAGCTTATCACTAGATGAAGAGCAGTTCTTC. Protein product: CASSLSLDEEQFF.